These 27 T cell receptor beta chains came from one sample sequenced in a study of Ad26.COV2.S vaccination and SARS-CoV-2 variants. Described treatment: about 20 received Ad26.COV2.S at low or high dose, single or two shots; about 5 received placebo; per-sample allocation not given. The investigators took samples on day 63 after the first vaccine or placebo injection. Clones were sequenced by immunoSEQ multiplex PCR, and TCRdb holds only the in-frame ones, with some missing. This repertoire shows approximately 300,000 clones, 70% to 90% found once; its top ten account for 1.5% to 2.5%. Source: peripheral blood, taken in a trial of Ad26.COV2.S vaccine versus placebo. Receptors originate from a person aged 18-65 years who received the Ad26.COV2.S COVID-19 vaccine or a placebo.

For this clone: The same CDR3 can be traced to other DNA sequences in this sample. The gene calls are TRBV3-1 (or the pseudogene TRBV3-2) and TRBJ2-1, with D maybe TRBD2 (7 bases). The germline V gene has CDR1 LGHDT and CDR2 YNNKEL (reference sequence). The CDR3 extends over 16 amino acids. Trimming took 0 bases from V and 2 from J, leaving 11 bases between them. The CDR3 is CASSQDPGGTYNEQFF. CDR3 nucleotides: TGTGCCAGCAGCCAAGATCCGGGGGGCACCTACAATGAGCAGTTCTTC.

The chain uses TRBV19 and TRBJ1-5, with 7 bases aligning to TRBD1. The germline CDR1 and CDR2 sequences are LNHDA and SQIVND (reference sequence). The V gene end was trimmed by 3 bases and the J gene end by 5 bases; junction bases not matched to a gene: 16. This CDR3 is built from 18 residues. The CDR3 sequence: CASSIGTDPRALYQPQHF. DNA for the CDR3: TGTGCCAGTAGTATCGGGACAGACCCTCGGGCCCTTTATCAGCCCCAGCATTTT.

The chain couples TRBV30 to TRBJ2-5; no clear D. V gave up 0 bases and J gave up 5 bases, with 16 bases separating them. The CDR3 is 15 residues long. Germline CDR1 reads GTSNPN; CDR2 reads SVGIG (reference sequence). The CDR3 sequence: CAWSVLFGSWETQYF. The CDR3 DNA reads as TGTGCCTGGAGTGTACTGTTCGGGTCTTGGGAGACCCAGTACTTC.

The J gene is TRBJ1-4, the V gene TRBV6-5; D is possibly TRBD1 (6 bases). With 5 bases removed from V and 12 bases from J, the gap between germline ends came to 16 bases. The CDR3 is 13 residues long. The germline CDR1 and CDR2 sequences are MNHEY and SVGAGI. CDR3 nucleotide sequence: TGTGCCAGCAGTCTAGGGTTAGGGGGGGAACTGTTTTTT. This gives the protein CASSLGLGGELFF.

This clone was detected only a few times. Other DNA sequences from this sample encode an identical CDR3 as well. The J gene is TRBJ1-3, the V gene TRBV11-2; D is undetermined. The CDR3 sequence is 13 residues long. Germline CDR1 is SGHAT and CDR2 is FQNNGV. Trimming cost V 6 bases and J 0 bases, with 6 bases left between them. The CDR3, as DNA: TGTGCCAGCAGACAGAGCTCTGGAAACACCATATATTTT. This sequence encodes CASRQSSGNTIYF. The full variable domain, completed using reference TRBV11-2 and TRBJ1-3, is EAGVAQSPRYKIIEKRQSVAFWCNPISGHATLYWYQQILGQGPKLLIQFQNNGVVDDSQLPKDRFSAERLKGVDSTLKIQPAKLEDSAVYLCASRQSSGNTIYFGEGSWLTVV.

The V call is TRBV3-1 (or the pseudogene TRBV3-2), the J call TRBJ2-1; 7 bases fit TRBD2. CDR1 is LGHDT and CDR2 is YNNKEL in the germline V gene (reference sequence). The V gene end was trimmed by 2 bases and the J gene end by 4 bases; junction bases not matched to a gene: 2. CDR3 length: 14 residues. The CDR3 is CASSQTGGYNEQFF. The DNA of the CDR3 is TGTGCCAGCAGCCAAACGGGGGGTTACAATGAGCAGTTCTTC.

The CDR3 DNA reads as TGTGCCAGCTCACCCCGGGACAGGGGACCGGAGACCCAGTACTTC. Translating gives CASSPRDRGPETQYF. The chain couples TRBV18 to TRBJ2-5, with 10 bases aligning to TRBD1. V shed 3 bases and J 5 bases; nucleotides not matched to a gene: 6. This CDR3 spans 15 amino acids. Germline V lookup: CDR1 KGHSH, CDR2 LQKENI.

The V and J genes are TRBV20-1 and TRBJ2-7; unclear D gene. The V and J ends lost 3 bases and 3 bases respectively, with 24 bases between them. This CDR3 has 17 amino acids. Germline CDR1 reads DFQATT; CDR2 reads SNEGSKA (reference sequence). The chain's CDR3 is CSASGPVRTTQFYEQYF. DNA of the CDR3: TGCAGTGCTAGTGGCCCGGTTCGGACGACGCAATTCTACGAGCAGTACTTC.

This chain connects TRBV6-2 or TRBV6-3 to TRBJ2-3; the D gene is possibly TRBD2 (7 bases). Looked up from germline, CDR1 is MNHEY and CDR2 is SVGEGT. The CDR3 has 16 amino acids. Trimming removed 2 bases from V and 2 bases from J, with 14 bases in between. The chain's CDR3 is CASSYEAGAITDTQYF. The DNA for the CDR3 is TGTGCCAGCAGTTACGAGGCGGGGGCCATCACAGATACGCAGTATTTT.

The CDR3 sequence is CASSGVGGGFNEQFF. The CDR3 nucleotides read TGTGCCAGCAGTGGAGTGGGCGGGGGGTTCAATGAGCAGTTCTTC. The chain has TRBV2 and TRBJ2-1, with 8 bases fitting TRBD2. After removal of 4 bases from V and 6 bases from J, the junction contained 8 bases not matched to a gene. There are 15 residues in the CDR3. CDR1 is SNHLY, CDR2 FYNNEI, per germline. Complete variable domain (other parts from reference TRBV2 and TRBJ2-1): EPEVTQTPSHQVTQMGQEVILRCVPISNHLYFYWYRQILGQKVEFLVSFYNNEISEKSEIFDDQFSVERPDGSNFTLKIRSTKLEDSAMYFCASSGVGGGFNEQFFGPGTRLTVL.

The chain employs TRBV7-2 and TRBJ2-7; no clear D gene. Trimming pared 5 bases from V and 3 bases from J, leaving 17 bases between. Germline V gene sequence: CDR1 SGHTA, CDR2 FQGNSA. The CDR3 extends over 15 amino acids. CDR3 loop: CASSPPLGRIYEQYF. CDR3 bases: TGTGCCAGCAGCCCGCCCCTGGGCAGGATCTACGAGCAGTACTTC.

The chain employs TRBV5-4 and TRBJ1-6; D not certain. Germline CDR1 reads SGHNT; CDR2 reads YYREEE (reference sequence). The V gene lost 4 bases and the J gene lost 4 bases, with 6 bases spanning the gap. This CDR3 is built from 13 residues. CDR3 sequence (DNA): TGTGCCAGCAGCCCGGAATATAATTCACCCCTCCACTTT. Amino acid sequence: CASSPEYNSPLHF.

A few counts support this clone. The chain uses TRBV6-5 and TRBJ2-3; TRBD1 might be the D (5 bases). Germline loops: CDR1 MNHEY, CDR2 SVGAGI. CDR3 size: 15 residues. V was clipped by 2 bases and J by 0 bases, with 9 bases between them. CDR3 in DNA: TGTGCCAGCAGTTACAGGGGATCTAGCACAGATACGCAGTATTTT. This encodes CASSYRGSSTDTQYF.

V and J are TRBV3-1 (or the pseudogene TRBV3-2) and TRBJ1-2; D is unclear. The V and J ends lost 2 bases and 6 bases respectively, with 10 bases between them. The CDR3 contains 13 residues. Germline lookup yields CDR1 LGHDT and CDR2 YNNKEL (reference sequence). The chain's CDR3 is CASSQKTRHGYTF. The CDR3 DNA reads TGTGCCAGCAGCCAAAAGACTCGCCATGGCTACACCTTC.

V and J are TRBV27 and TRBJ2-3; D is unclear. The CDR3 is 15 residues long. Germline V lookup: CDR1 MNHEY, CDR2 SMNVEV (reference sequence). V was clipped by 2 bases and J by 1 base, with 10 bases between them. Here the CDR3 DNA reads TGTGCCAGCAGTTTACAAAGTTACCGCACAGATACGCAGTATTTT. This translates into CASSLQSYRTDTQYF.

This clone has just a few counts. J is TRBJ1-4 and V is TRBV4-1; no firm D call. There are 15 residues in the CDR3. The germline CDR1 and CDR2 sequences are MGHRA and YSYEKL. Trimming stripped 7 bases from V and 0 bases from J, with 12 bases between. The CDR3 sequence is CASMRNPTTNEKLFF. CDR3 bases: TGCGCCAGCATGCGAAACCCCACAACTAATGAAAAACTGTTTTTT.

The J gene is TRBJ1-1, the V gene TRBV14; no firm D call. Germline V CDR1 and CDR2: SGHDN, FVKESK. Trimming shortened V by 4 bases and J by 0 bases, and 9 bases separated the two germline ends. This CDR3 has 14 residues. The CDR3: CASSRHTLNTEAFF. The DNA of the CDR3 is TGTGCCAGCAGCCGACATACTCTGAACACTGAAGCTTTCTTT.

The V call is TRBV4-1, the J call TRBJ2-1; perhaps D is TRBD1 or TRBD2 (5 bases each). This CDR3 is 15 amino acids long. The V end was cut by 1 base, the J end by 4 bases, with 11 bases between. Germline V gene data show CDR1 as MGHRA and CDR2 as YSYEKL. CDR3 sequence: CASSQVLGTYNEQFF. The DNA for the CDR3 is TGCGCCAGCAGCCAAGTCCTCGGGACGTACAATGAGCAGTTCTTC.

This clone was picked up a small number of times. This chain connects TRBV7-6 to TRBJ1-3, with D hard to call. The germline V and J ends were trimmed by 3 bases and 0 bases, with 3 bases remaining between them. The CDR3 has 13 residues. The germline V gene has CDR1 SGHVS and CDR2 FNYEAQ. Here the CDR3 reads CASSLGSGNTIYF. CDR3 DNA: TGTGCCAGCAGCTTGGGCTCTGGAAACACCATATATTTT.

V and J are TRBV5-1 and TRBJ2-7, with 12 bases fitting TRBD2. Germline-derived CDR1 and CDR2 are SGHRS and YFSETQ. After removal of 0 bases from V and 2 bases from J, the junction contained 3 bases not matched to a gene. This CDR3 has 16 amino acids. CDR3 protein: CASSLEGLAGTYEQYF. Written as DNA, the CDR3 is TGCGCCAGCAGCTTGGAAGGACTAGCGGGGACCTACGAGCAGTACTTC.

The chain has TRBV19 and TRBJ1-5, with 8 bases aligning to TRBD1. V trimming: 4 bases; J trimming: 1 base; junction bases outside the gene matches: 3. CDR3 length equals 15 residues. The germline V gene has CDR1 LNHDA and CDR2 SQIVND (reference sequence). The DNA for the CDR3 is TGTGCCAGTAGTACCCGACAGGGGAGCAATCAGCCCCAGCATTTT. It codes for CASSTRQGSNQPQHF.

V usage is TRBV11-2 and J usage is TRBJ1-2; 8 positions match TRBD1. Trimming at V came to 5 bases and at J to 3 bases, leaving 17 bases not matched to a gene. The CDR3 contains 18 residues. CDR1 SGHAT and CDR2 FQNNGV come from the germline V gene. The CDR3 is CASSTRTGWSPGYYGYTF. The DNA for the CDR3 is TGTGCCAGCAGCACGCGGACAGGGTGGTCTCCTGGGTACTATGGCTACACCTTC. Based on the CDR3 plus reference TRBV11-2 and TRBJ1-2, the full variable domain is EAGVAQSPRYKIIEKRQSVAFWCNPISGHATLYWYQQILGQGPKLLIQFQNNGVVDDSQLPKDRFSAERLKGVDSTLKIQPAKLEDSAVYLCASSTRTGWSPGYYGYTFGSGTRLTVV.

The rearrangement links TRBV7-2 to TRBJ1-1; 7 bases map to TRBD1. This CDR3 spans 14 amino acids. With 2 bases clipped from V and 7 bases from J, the junction kept 7 bases outside the gene matches. Germline V gives CDR1 SGHTA, CDR2 FQGNSA. CDR3 residues: CASSLRRDSVEAFF. The CDR3 region has the DNA TGTGCCAGCAGCTTAAGGAGGGACAGCGTTGAAGCTTTCTTT.

This sequence joins TRBV6-2 or TRBV6-3 and TRBJ2-2; 8 bases align to TRBD1. Germline V gene sequence: CDR1 MNHEY, CDR2 SVGEGT. CDR3 size: 15 residues. V shed 4 bases, J shed 4 bases, and the junction held 5 bases outside the gene matches. The CDR3 DNA is TGTGCCAGCAGTTCAGGGGGCGCCGGCACCGGGGAGCTGTTTTTT. Protein product: CASSSGGAGTGELFF.

The J gene is TRBJ2-7, the V gene TRBV6-5, with TRBD1 matching 7 bases. Germline CDR1 is MNHEY and CDR2 is SVGAGI. The CDR3 contains 14 residues. The junction had 6 bases not matched to a gene; V was cut back by 5 bases and J by 2 bases. The CDR3 DNA sequence: TGTGCCAGCAGTAAGGGACAGCTAGCCTACGAGCAGTACTTC. Protein: CASSKGQLAYEQYF.

J is TRBJ2-2 and V is TRBV27; D may be TRBD1 (6 bases). Trimming took off 3 bases at V and 1 base at J, with 12 bases between the two ends. CDR1 and CDR2 from the germline V gene are MNHEY and SMNVEV (reference sequence). The CDR3 runs to 16 residues. As DNA, the CDR3 is TGTGCCAGCAGTTTCAGGGGCGGTGGGAACACCGGGGAGCTGTTTTTT. This codes for CASSFRGGGNTGELFF.

This chain joins TRBV7-9 and TRBJ2-7, with 7 bases that match TRBD1. This CDR3 has 15 amino acids. The V segment lost 5 bases and the J segment 0 bases; nucleotides outside the gene matches: 7. Germline V gene sequence: CDR1 SEHNR, CDR2 FQNEAQ (reference sequence). The CDR3 loop reads CASSARDRSSYEQYF. CDR3 nucleotide sequence: TGTGCCAGCAGCGCCCGGGACAGATCCTCCTACGAGCAGTACTTC.